A single sample is the source of the 12 T cell receptor beta chains below, sequenced in a study of technical replicates of blood from a few donors. Profiled with immunoSEQ multiplex PCR; TCRdb holds only in-frame clones, not every one. The sample contains approximately 11,000 clones, roughly 94% of which appear only once. The sequenced sample consisted of PBMCs. The receptor source for this set is a human donor in good health.

The chain recombines TRBV29-1 with TRBJ2-5; tentative D call: TRBD2 (7 bases). Germline V gives CDR1 SQVTM, CDR2 ANQGSEA. The V end lost 4 bases, the J end lost 4 bases, and 16 bases lay between the germline ends. This CDR3 contains 14 residues. The CDR3 DNA is TGCAGCGTTGGGTGGGGAGGGGGGCGAGAGACCCAGTACTTC. It encodes CSVGWGGGRETQYF.

The chain is built from TRBV7-7 and TRBJ2-1; the match to TRBD2 covers 10 bases. V lost 3 bases and J lost 7; bases outside the gene matches: 9. Germline assignment: CDR1 SSHAT and CDR2 FNYEAQ (reference sequence). CDR3 size: 16 residues. CDR3 region: CASSLVLAGVKNEQFF. CDR3 sequence (DNA): TGTGCCAGCAGCTTGGTCCTAGCGGGAGTGAAGAATGAGCAGTTCTTC.

The genes are TRBV10-1 and TRBJ2-1; 8 nucleotides agree with TRBD2. CDR3 length equals 15 residues. CDR1 is WNHNN, CDR2 SYGVQD, per germline (reference sequence). The V and J ends lost 6 bases and 10 bases, in that order; junction bases with no gene match: 14. For the CDR3, the DNA is TGCGCCAGCAGATCGAGCGGGGGCGGGGAAGCCGAGCAGTTCTTC. It codes for CASRSSGGGEAEQFF.

This sequence joins TRBV7-9 and TRBJ2-3; TRBD2 aligns across 8 bases. Germline V gene sequence: CDR1 SEHNR, CDR2 FQNEAQ (reference sequence). The CDR3 length is 15 residues. V lost 5 bases and J lost 8; bases outside the gene matches: 12. The CDR3 region has the DNA TGTGCCAGCAGCGCCTGGGCTAGCGGGCCGGGTACGCAGTATTTT. Its protein is CASSAWASGPGTQYF.

The chain has TRBV27 and TRBJ2-5, with 12 bases aligning to TRBD2. The germline CDR1 and CDR2 sequences are MNHEY and SMNVEV (reference sequence). V shed 6 bases, J shed 3 bases, and the junction held 2 bases outside the gene matches. There are 14 residues in the CDR3. This CDR3 is CASRRLAGEETQYF. DNA for the CDR3: TGTGCCAGCAGGCGACTAGCGGGAGAAGAGACCCAGTACTTC.

The chain has TRBV6-5 and TRBJ2-1; 10 bases match TRBD2. Germline V CDR1 and CDR2: MNHEY, SVGAGI. Trimming removed 6 bases from V and 12 bases from J; junction bases left unmatched: 5. This CDR3 is 12 amino acids long. Here the CDR3 reads CASRALAGAQFF. The CDR3 DNA sequence: TGTGCCAGCAGGGCTCTAGCGGGAGCGCAGTTCTTC.

This chain links TRBV5-5 with TRBJ2-2; 10 bases match TRBD2. Germline CDR1 is SGHKS and CDR2 is YYEKEE (reference sequence). The CDR3 consists of 15 residues. V trimming: 2 bases; J trimming: 7 bases; junction bases outside the gene matches: 5. In nucleotides, the CDR3 is TGTGCCAGCAGCTTAGCGGGAGGGACGATCGGGGAGCTGTTTTTT. This codes for CASSLAGGTIGELFF.

The V gene is TRBV19, the J gene TRBJ2-2, with 7 bases aligning to TRBD1. Germline CDR1 and CDR2: LNHDA and SQIVND (reference sequence). This CDR3 region has 14 residues. Unmatched junction bases numbered 10, after V lost 8 bases and J lost 7 bases. In DNA, the CDR3 is TGTGCCAGTGGGGGACGACAGGGTCACGGGGAGCTGTTTTTT. Protein sequence: CASGGRQGHGELFF.

The rearrangement uses TRBV5-1 and TRBJ2-3, with a weak D call TRBD2 (5 bases). V lost 2 bases to trimming and J lost 4 bases, with 14 bases between them. CDR1 is SGHRS, CDR2 YFSETQ, per germline. The CDR3 consists of 15 residues. The CDR3 here is CASSFPSLGADTQYF. In DNA form, the CDR3 reads TGCGCCAGCAGCTTCCCCTCTCTCGGGGCAGATACGCAGTATTTT.

This chain joins TRBV5-1 and TRBJ1-2, with 9 positions matching TRBD1. This CDR3 spans 15 amino acids. Unmatched junction bases numbered 11, after V lost 3 bases and J lost 8 bases. Germline V gives CDR1 SGHRS, CDR2 YFSETQ. CDR3 sequence (DNA): TGCGCCAGCAGCTGGTCGGGACAGGGTTTATTAGGCTACACCTTC. This sequence encodes CASSWSGQGLLGYTF.

The V call is TRBV10-1, the J call TRBJ2-3, with D possibly being TRBD1 (6 bases). Trimming left V 2 bases short and J 2 bases short, with 11 bases between. The length of the CDR3 is 15 residues. The germline V gene has CDR1 WNHNN and CDR2 SYGVQD (reference sequence). In DNA, the CDR3 is TGCGCCAGCAGTGAGGACGGGACAATCACAGATACGCAGTATTTT. It yields the protein CASSEDGTITDTQYF.

This chain uses TRBV14 with TRBJ2-7; 9 nucleotides match TRBD2. V lost 0 bases and J lost 2; bases outside the gene matches: 11. The CDR3 sequence is 18 residues long. Germline V gene data show CDR1 as SGHDN and CDR2 as FVKESK. CDR3 residues: CASSQDLRSAGGPYEQYF. CDR3 DNA sequence: TGTGCCAGCAGCCAAGATCTTAGATCGGCGGGAGGGCCCTACGAGCAGTACTTC.